These 9 T cell receptor beta chains came from one sample sequenced in a study of cytotoxic CD8 clonotypes in ibrutinib-treated CLL. Clones were read by immunoSEQ multiplex PCR, and TCRdb kept only the in-frame ones, dropping some. The sample yields approximately 70,000 clones, over 75% seen once. Here the sequenced sample was PBMCs, taken at disease progression, from a patient treated with ibrutinib. The receptors stem from a human donor with chronic lymphocytic leukemia.

The chain uses TRBV28 and TRBJ1-1; D might be TRBD1 (5 bases). The germline V gene has CDR1 MDHEN and CDR2 SYDVKM. The CDR3 length is 16 residues. V was cut by 5 bases and J by 4 bases, with 20 bases left in between. The CDR3 spells CASSLTSGTLGTEAFF. In nucleotides, the CDR3 is TGTGCCAGCAGTCTTACATCCGGGACCCTCGGCACTGAAGCTTTCTTT. The full variable domain, with the rest looked up from reference TRBV28 and TRBJ1-1, is DVKVTQSSRYLVKRTGEKVFLECVQDMDHENMFWYRQDPGLGLRLIYFSYDVKMKEKGDIPEGYSVSREKKERFSLILESASTNQTSMYLCASSLTSGTLGTEAFFGQGTRLTVV.

This rearrangement joins TRBV18 to TRBJ1-2; 7 bases line up with TRBD1. V was pared by 4 bases and J by 8 bases, with 7 bases of the junction left unmatched. Germline values: CDR1 KGHSH, CDR2 LQKENI. This CDR3 region has 13 residues. CDR3 sequence (DNA): TGTGCCAGCTCACAGGACAGGTCGGGAGGCTACACCTTC. This gives the protein CASSQDRSGGYTF.

This clone qualifies as medium-sized. CDR3 sequence (DNA): TGTGCCGCCACGGACTCAAACTACGAGCAGTACTTC. Translation gives CAATDSNYEQYF. The chain employs TRBV27 and TRBJ2-7; tentatively, D is TRBD2 (5 bases). CDR1 is MNHEY and CDR2 is SMNVEV in the germline V gene (reference sequence). CDR3 length equals 12 residues. Between the trimmed V and J ends, which lost 11 bases and 3 bases, there was a span of 14 bases.

The rearrangement links TRBV11-2 to TRBJ1-1; D gene uncertain. Trimming took 2 bases from V and 8 from J, leaving 6 bases between them. This CDR3 spans 11 amino acids. CDR1 is SGHAT and CDR2 is FQNNGV in the germline V gene. CDR3 in DNA: TGTGCCAGCAGCTTACCTTCAGAAGCTTTCTTT. The encoded protein is CASSLPSEAFF.

V usage is TRBV5-4 and J usage is TRBJ1-4; D gene unclear. Germline CDR1 and CDR2: SGHNT and YYREEE (reference sequence). The CDR3 extends over 14 amino acids. V was cut by 4 bases and J by 0 bases, with 7 bases left in between. DNA of the CDR3: TGTGCCAGCAGCCCGACTGCAACTAATGAAAAACTGTTTTTT. It translates to CASSPTATNEKLFF. Based on the CDR3 plus reference TRBV5-4 and TRBJ1-4, the full variable domain is ETGVTQSPTHLIKTRGQQVTLRCSSQSGHNTVSWYQQALGQGPQFIFQYYREEENGRGNFPPRFSGLQFPNYSSELNVNALELDDSALYLCASSPTATNEKLFFGSGTQLSVL.

This chain uses TRBV7-4 with TRBJ2-3; D might be TRBD2 (6 bases). Germline CDR1 and CDR2: SGHVT and SQSDAQ. Trimming shortened V by 3 bases and J by 1 base, and 14 bases separated the two germline ends. This CDR3 has 16 residues. In nucleotides, the CDR3 is TGTGCCAGCAGCTTGGCCCCGGGGGAGGGCACAGATACGCAGTATTTT. Its translation: CASSLAPGEGTDTQYF.

This clone turned up a few times. The DNA of the CDR3 is TGTGCCAGCAGTGAACTCCCGGGACAGGGGGCCGGGGGCTACACCTTC. It is translated as CASSELPGQGAGGYTF. The rearrangement uses TRBV6-4 and TRBJ1-2, with 12 bases aligning to TRBD1. V dropped 3 bases and J dropped 8; count of bases not matched to a gene: 10. CDR1 and CDR2 from the germline V gene are MRHNA and SNTAGT. The CDR3 length is 16 residues.

The genes are TRBV5-4 and TRBJ1-2; possible D gene TRBD1, 5 bases. CDR1 SGHNT and CDR2 YYREEE come from the germline V gene (reference sequence). The V and J ends lost 5 bases and 12 bases respectively, with 26 bases between them. This CDR3 is 15 amino acids long. DNA of the CDR3: TGTGCCAGCAGACCCTCCCCGGGACGGAGAGTGCAAGACACCTTC. Translation: CASRPSPGRRVQDTF.

The chain joins TRBV29-1 to TRBJ2-7; a weak D match, TRBD1 (5 bases). Looked up from germline, CDR1 is SQVTM and CDR2 is ANQGSEA. The CDR3 consists of 12 residues. V lost 4 bases and J lost 3, with 10 bases in between. This CDR3 is CSVVWQGYEQYF. DNA of the CDR3: TGCAGCGTTGTATGGCAGGGCTACGAGCAGTACTTC.